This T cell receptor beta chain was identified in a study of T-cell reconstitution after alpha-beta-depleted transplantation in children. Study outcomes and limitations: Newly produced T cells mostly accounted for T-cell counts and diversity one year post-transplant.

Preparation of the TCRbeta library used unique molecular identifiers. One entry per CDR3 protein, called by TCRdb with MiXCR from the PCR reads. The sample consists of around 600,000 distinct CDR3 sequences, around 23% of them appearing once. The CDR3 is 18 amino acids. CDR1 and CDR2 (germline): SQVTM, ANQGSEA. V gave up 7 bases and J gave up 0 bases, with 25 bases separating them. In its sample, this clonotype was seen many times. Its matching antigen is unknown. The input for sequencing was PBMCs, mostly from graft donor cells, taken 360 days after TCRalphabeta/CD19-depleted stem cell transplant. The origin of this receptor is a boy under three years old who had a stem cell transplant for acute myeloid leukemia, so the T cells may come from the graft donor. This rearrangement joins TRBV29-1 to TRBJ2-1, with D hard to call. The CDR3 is CSAHGPNYAPRSYNEQFF. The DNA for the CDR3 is TGCAGCGCCCACGGACCCAACTATGCCCCTCGCTCCTACAATGAGCAGTTCTTC.